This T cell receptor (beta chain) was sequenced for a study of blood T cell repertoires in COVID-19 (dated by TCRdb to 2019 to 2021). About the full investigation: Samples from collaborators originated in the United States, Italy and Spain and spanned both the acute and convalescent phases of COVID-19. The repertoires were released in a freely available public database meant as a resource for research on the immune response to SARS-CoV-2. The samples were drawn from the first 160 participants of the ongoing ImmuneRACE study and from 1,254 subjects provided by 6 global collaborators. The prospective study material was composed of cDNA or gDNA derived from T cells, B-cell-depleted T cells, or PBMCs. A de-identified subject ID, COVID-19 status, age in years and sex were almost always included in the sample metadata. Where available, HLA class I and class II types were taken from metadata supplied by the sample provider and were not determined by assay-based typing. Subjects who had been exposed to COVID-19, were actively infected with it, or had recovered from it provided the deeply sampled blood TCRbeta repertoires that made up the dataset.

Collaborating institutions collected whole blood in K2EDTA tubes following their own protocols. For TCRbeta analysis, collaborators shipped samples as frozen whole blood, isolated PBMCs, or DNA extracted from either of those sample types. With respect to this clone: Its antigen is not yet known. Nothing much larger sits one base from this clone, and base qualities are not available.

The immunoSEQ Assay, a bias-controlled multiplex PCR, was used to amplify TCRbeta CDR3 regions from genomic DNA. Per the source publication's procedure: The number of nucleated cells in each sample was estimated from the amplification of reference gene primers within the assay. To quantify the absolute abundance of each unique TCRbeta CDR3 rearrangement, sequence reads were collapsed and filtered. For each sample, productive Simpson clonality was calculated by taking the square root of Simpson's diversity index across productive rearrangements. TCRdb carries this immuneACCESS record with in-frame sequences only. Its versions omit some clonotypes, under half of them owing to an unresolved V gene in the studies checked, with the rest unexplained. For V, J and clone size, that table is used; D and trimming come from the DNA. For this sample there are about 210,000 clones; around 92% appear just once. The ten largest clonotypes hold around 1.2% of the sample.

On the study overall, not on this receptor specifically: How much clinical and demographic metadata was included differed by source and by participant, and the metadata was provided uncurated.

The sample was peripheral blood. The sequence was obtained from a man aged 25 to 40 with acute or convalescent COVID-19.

CDR3 region: CADGRGYSYEQYF. The DNA is as follows: TGTGCAGACGGGAGGGGATACTCCTACGAGCAGTACTTC. In this chain, TRBV5-8 is recombined with TRBJ2-7; 8 nucleotides in the junction match TRBD2. The germline V gene provides CDR1 SGHTS and CDR2 YDEGEE. Spanning cysteine to phenylalanine, the CDR3 consists of 13 amino acids. The CDR3 DNA has 39 bases and is translated from base 1.